This TCR beta chain was captured by sequencing in a study of graft-versus-host responses after intestinal transplantation. Study-wide background: Induction using anti-thymocyte globulin, followed by tacrolimus and steroids for 2 to 4 years, was given to all recipients.

Clones were read by immunoSEQ multiplex PCR, and TCRdb kept only the in-frame ones, dropping some. There are some 45,000 clones in the sample; 85% to 95% occur only once, and more than 1.5% lies in the top ten. V was pared by 5 bases and J by 0 bases, with 13 bases between. The CDR3 runs 15 residues. Germline-derived CDR1 and CDR2 are SEHNR and FQNEAQ (reference sequence). For this clone: No antigen is known for it.

Whole-study results and caveats: Analysis identified GvH clones in recipient marrow, with some appearing first in ileum or blood. After transplant, early declines in HvG clones were associated with peak levels of circulating GvH clones.

This clonotype originated in a human patient who received an intestinal transplant, so some T cells may come from the graft donor. This rearrangement joins TRBV7-9 to TRBJ1-2; no definite D call. The specimen was PBMCs, collected about 350 days after intestinal transplant. CDR3 sequence: CASSLGTAANYGYTF. In DNA, the CDR3 is TGTGCCAGCAGCCTCGGTACAGCAGCTAACTATGGCTACACCTTC.